This T cell receptor (beta chain) stems from a study of T cell responses to AZD1222 COVID-19 vaccine. Using immunoSEQ multiplex PCR, the repertoire was profiled, and TCRdb retains in-frame clones only, with some absent. The sample contains tens of thousands of clones, about four fifths of which appear only once. Study-wide results and limits: A reported finding is that nearly half of spike-specific TCRs target unmutated variant regions. Repertoire collection took place solely once the T cell response had peaked.

A few counts support this clone. What it binds is not known. With 5 bases removed from V and 5 bases from J, the gap between germline ends came to 15 bases. The CDR3 totals 15 residues. Germline CDR1 MNHEY, CDR2 SMNVEV (reference sequence). This chain joins TRBV27 and TRBJ1-4, with TRBD1 as a possible D gene (5 bases). The origin of this receptor is an adult in good health. The sample consisted of peripheral blood, taken on day 0 of AZD1222 vaccination. The CDR3 DNA is TGTGCCAGCAGTCCCGGGGGGTTCACGAATGAAAAACTGTTTTTT. It is translated as CASSPGGFTNEKLFF.